Listed here are 2 T cell receptor beta chains from one sample, sequenced in a study of blood T cells in healthy people across ages. Using a J-beta primer mix together with a sample-barcoded 5' primer, a second PCR was run for about 7 to 12 cycles. A single record per CDR3 protein comes from TCRdb applying MiXCR to the 5' RACE reads. The repertoire consists of some 1,800,000 distinct CDR3 sequences, with roughly two fifths occurring once and the leading ten covering roughly 23%. The material sequenced was blood. These receptors were taken from a human donor in good health.

This clonotype was detected only once. V gene TRBV12-3 or TRBV12-4 combines with J gene TRBJ2-4, with D possibly matching TRBD2 (5 bases). This CDR3 is built from 13 residues. Trimming cost V 5 bases and J 8 bases, with 13 bases left between them. The CDR3 region is CASSRHQRDIQYF. DNA for the CDR3: TGTGCCAGCAGTCGACACCAGAGGGACATTCAGTACTTC.

The rearrangement uses TRBV7-2 and TRBJ1-2; D might be TRBD1 (6 bases). CDR3 length: 15 amino acids. The germline V gene encodes CDR1 SGHTA and CDR2 FQGNSA. V was pared by 5 bases and J by 6 bases, with 19 bases between. CDR3 in DNA: TGTGCCAGCAGCCCGACCCGGGACATTCCTCATGGCTACACCTTC. Translated: CASSPTRDIPHGYTF.